This T cell receptor beta chain was retrieved from a study of T cells in Graves' hyperthyroidism and ophthalmopathy. Regarding the study as a whole: The majority of expanded thyroid clonotypes above 0.001 also appeared in blood.

The table lists this clonotype with many counts. As yet, its antigen is unknown. The V end lost 9 bases, the J end lost 3 bases, and 17 bases lay between the germline ends. CDR3 size: 15 residues. From germline, CDR1 is ENHRY and CDR2 SYGVKD. RNA transcripts provided the source from which TCR beta CDR3 regions were amplified. With the HTBI primer set, the TCR CDR3 went through a first round of RT-PCR. TCRdb re-analysed the multiplex PCR reads in MiXCR, keeping a single row per CDR3 protein. The sample yields around 250,000 distinct CDR3 sequences, approximately 15% seen once. The sequenced sample was blood. V gene TRBV10-3 combines with J gene TRBJ2-2; D is tentatively TRBD1 or TRBD2 (6 bases each). This clonotype was obtained from a woman aged 40 to 55 with Graves' hyperthyroidism that later progressed to Graves' ophthalmopathy. The CDR3 DNA reads as TGTGCCATGGCCGGCGGGACACTCGACACCGGGGAGCTGTTTTTT. This codes for CAMAGGTLDTGELFF.